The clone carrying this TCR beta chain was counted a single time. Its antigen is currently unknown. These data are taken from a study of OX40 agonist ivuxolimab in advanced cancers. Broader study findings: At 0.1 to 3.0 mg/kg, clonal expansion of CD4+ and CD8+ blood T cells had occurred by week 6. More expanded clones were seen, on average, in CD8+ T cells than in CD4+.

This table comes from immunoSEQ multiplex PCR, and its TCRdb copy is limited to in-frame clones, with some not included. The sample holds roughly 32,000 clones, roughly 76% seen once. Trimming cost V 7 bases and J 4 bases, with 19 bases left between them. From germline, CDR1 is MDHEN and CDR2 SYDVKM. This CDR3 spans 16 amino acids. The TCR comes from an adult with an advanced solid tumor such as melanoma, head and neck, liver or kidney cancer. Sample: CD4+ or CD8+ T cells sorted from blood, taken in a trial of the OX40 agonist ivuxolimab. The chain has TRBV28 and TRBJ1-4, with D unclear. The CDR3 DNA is TGTGCCAGCACCCCTTTCACGGCAGGCCGTAATGAAAAACTGTTTTTT. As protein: CASTPFTAGRNEKLFF.